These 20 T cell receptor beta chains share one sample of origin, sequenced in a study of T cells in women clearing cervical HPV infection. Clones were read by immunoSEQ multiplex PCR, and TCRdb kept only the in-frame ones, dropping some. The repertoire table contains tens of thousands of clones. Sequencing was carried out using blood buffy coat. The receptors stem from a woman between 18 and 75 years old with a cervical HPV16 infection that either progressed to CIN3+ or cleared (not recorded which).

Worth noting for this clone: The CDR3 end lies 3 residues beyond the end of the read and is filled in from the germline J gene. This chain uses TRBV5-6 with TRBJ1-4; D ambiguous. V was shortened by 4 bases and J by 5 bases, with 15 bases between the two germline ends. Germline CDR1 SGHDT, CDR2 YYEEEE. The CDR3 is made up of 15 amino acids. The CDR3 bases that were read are TGTGCCAGCAGCCCAACGTGGCCCGAAAATGAAAAA. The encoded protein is CASSPTWPENEK. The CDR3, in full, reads CASSPTWPENEKLFF.

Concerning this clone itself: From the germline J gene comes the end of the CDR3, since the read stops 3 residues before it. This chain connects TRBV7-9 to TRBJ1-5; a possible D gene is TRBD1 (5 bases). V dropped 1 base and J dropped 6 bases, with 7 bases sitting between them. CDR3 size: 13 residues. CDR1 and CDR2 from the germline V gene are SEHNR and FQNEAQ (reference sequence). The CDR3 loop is CASSLGGSQPQHF. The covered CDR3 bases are TGTGCCAGCAGCTTAGGGGGCAGTCAGCCC. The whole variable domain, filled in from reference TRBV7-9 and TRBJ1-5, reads DTGVSQNPRHKITKRGQNVTFRCDPISEHNRLYWYRQTLGQGPEFLTYFQNEAQLEKSRLLSDRFSAERPKGSFSTLEIQRTEQGDSAMYLCASSLGGSQPQHFGDGTRLSIL.

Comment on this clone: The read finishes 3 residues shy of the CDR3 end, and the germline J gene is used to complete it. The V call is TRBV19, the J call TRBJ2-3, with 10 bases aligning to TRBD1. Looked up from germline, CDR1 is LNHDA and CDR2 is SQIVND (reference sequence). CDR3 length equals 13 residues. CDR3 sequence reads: CASRTGGFQPQYF. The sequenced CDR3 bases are TGTGCCAGTAGGACAGGGGGCTTTCAGCCG.

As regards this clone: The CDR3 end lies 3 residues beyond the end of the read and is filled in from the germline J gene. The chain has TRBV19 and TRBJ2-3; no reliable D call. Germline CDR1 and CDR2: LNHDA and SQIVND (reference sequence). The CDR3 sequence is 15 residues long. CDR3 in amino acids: CASTLRVQSNQPQYF. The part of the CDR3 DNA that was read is TGTGCCAGTACCCTCCGGGTCCAGAGCAATCAGCCG.

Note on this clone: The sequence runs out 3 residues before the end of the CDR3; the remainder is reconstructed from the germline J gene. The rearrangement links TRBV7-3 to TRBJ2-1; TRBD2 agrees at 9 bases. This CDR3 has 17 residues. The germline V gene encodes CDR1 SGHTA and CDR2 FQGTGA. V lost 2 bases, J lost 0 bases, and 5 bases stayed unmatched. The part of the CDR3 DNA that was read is TGTGCCAGCAGCTTAGCGGGAGGGCCGAGCTCCTACAATGAG. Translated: CASSLAGGPSSYNE. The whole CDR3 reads CASSLAGGPSSYNEQFF.

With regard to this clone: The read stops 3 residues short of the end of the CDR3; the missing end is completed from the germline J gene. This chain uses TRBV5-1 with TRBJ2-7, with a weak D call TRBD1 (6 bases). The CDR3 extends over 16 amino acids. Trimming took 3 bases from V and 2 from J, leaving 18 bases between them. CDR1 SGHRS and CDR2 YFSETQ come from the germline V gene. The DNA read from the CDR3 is TGCGCCAGCAGCTGGAAGGACAGCCCAACGGCCTACGAG. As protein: CASSWKDSPTAYE. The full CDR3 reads CASSWKDSPTAYEQYF.

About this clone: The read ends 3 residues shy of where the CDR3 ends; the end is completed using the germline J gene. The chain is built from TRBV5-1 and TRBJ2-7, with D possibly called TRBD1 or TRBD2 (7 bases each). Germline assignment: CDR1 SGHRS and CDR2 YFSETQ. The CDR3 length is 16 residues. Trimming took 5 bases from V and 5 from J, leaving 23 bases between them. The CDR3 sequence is CASRVAGGAGNDEQYF. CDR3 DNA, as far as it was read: TGCGCCAGCAGGGTGGCAGGGGGAGCGGGAAACGACGAG.

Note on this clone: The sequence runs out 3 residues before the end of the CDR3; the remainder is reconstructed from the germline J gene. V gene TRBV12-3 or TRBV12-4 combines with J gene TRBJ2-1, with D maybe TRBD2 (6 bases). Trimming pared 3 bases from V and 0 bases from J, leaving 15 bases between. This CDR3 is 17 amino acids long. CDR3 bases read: TGTGCCAGCAGTTTTTCGTCTAGCGCCAGCTCCTACAATGAG. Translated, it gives CASSFSSSASSYNE. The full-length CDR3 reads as CASSFSSSASSYNEQFF.

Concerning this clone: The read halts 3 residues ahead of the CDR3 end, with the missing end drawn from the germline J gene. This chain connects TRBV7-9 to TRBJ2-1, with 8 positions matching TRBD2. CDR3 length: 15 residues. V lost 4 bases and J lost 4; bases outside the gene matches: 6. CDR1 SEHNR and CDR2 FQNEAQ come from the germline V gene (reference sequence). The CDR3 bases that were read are TGTGCCAGCAGCTCGAGCGGGAGTTGGTACAATGAG. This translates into CASSSSGSWYNE. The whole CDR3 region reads CASSSSGSWYNEQFF.

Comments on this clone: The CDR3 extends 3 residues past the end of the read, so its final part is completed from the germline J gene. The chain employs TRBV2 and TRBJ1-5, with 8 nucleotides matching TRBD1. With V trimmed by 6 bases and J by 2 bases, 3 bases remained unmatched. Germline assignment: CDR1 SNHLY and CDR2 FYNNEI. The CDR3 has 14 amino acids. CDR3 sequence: CASSDRGGNQPQHF. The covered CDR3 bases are TGTGCCAGCAGCGACAGGGGAGGCAATCAGCCC.

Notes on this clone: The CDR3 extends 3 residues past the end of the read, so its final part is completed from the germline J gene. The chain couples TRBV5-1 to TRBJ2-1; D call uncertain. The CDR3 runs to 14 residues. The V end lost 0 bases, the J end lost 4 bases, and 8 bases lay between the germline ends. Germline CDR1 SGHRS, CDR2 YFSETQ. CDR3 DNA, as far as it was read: TGCGCCAGCAGCTTGGACAGATCATACAATGAG. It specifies CASSLDRSYNE. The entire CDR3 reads CASSLDRSYNEQFF.

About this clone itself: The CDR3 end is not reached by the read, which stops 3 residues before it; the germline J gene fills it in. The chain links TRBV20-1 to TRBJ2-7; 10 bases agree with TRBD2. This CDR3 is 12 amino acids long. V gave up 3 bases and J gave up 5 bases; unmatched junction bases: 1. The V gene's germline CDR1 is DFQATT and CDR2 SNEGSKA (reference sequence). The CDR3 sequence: CSASGLADEQYF. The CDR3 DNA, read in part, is TGCAGTGCTAGTGGACTAGCGGACGAG.

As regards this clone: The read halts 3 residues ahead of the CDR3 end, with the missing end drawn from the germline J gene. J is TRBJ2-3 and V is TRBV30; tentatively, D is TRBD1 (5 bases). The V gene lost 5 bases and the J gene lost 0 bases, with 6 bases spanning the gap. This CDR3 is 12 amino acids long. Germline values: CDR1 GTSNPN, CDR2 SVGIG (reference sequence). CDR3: CAWGASTDTQYF. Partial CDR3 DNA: TGTGCCTGGGGGGCAAGCACAGATACG.

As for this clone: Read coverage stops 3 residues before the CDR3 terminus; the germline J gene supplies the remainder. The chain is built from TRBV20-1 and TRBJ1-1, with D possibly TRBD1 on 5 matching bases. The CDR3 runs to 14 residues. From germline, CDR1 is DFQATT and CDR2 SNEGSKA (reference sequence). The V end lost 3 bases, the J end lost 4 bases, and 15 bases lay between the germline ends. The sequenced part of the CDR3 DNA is TGCAGTGCTAGTGACTTTAGGGGTGGCACTGAA. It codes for CSASDFRGGTE. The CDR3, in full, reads CSASDFRGGTEAFF.

The CDR3 sequence is CASVSGTGPQPQHF. CDR3 DNA, as far as it was read: TGTGCTAGTGTAAGTGGTACAGGGCCTCAGCCC. The rearrangement uses TRBV12-5 and TRBJ1-5, with D perhaps matching TRBD1 (6 bases). The CDR3 extends 3 residues past the end of the read, so its final part is completed from the germline J gene. The CDR3 is 14 residues long. Trimming took 7 bases from V and 6 from J, leaving 16 bases between them. The germline gives CDR1 LGHNT, CDR2 FRNRAP.

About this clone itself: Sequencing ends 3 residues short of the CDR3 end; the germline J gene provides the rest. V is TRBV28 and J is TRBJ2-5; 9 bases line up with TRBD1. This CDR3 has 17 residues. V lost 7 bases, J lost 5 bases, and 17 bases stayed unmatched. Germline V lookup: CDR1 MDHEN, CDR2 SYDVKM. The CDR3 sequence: CASTQGTGRLLSETQYF. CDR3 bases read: TGTGCCAGCACCCAGGGGACAGGGAGATTACTGTCGGAGACC.

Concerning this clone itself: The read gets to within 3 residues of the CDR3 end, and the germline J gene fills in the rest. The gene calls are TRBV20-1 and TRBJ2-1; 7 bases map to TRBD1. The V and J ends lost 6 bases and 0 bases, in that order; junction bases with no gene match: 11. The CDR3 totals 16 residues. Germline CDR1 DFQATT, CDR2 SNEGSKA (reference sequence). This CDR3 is CSAPRSGGNSYNEQFF. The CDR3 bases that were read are TGCAGTGCCCCTCGTTCAGGGGGAAACTCCTACAATGAG.

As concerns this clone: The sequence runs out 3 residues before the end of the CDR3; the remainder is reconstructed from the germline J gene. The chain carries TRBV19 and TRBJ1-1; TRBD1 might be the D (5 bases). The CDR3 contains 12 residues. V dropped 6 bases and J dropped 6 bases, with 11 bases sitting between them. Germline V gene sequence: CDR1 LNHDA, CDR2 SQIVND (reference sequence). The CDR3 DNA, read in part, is TGTGCCAGTAGCCCTGGGGGGGCTGAA. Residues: CASSPGGAE. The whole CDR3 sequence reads CASSPGGAEAFF.

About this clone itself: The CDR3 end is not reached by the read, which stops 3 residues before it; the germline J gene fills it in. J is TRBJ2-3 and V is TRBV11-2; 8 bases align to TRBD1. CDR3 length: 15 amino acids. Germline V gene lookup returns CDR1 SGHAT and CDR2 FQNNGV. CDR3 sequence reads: CASSIGTGRNQPQYF. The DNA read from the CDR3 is TGTGCCAGCAGCATCGGGACAGGCAGAAATCAGCCG. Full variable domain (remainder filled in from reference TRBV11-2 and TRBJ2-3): EAGVAQSPRYKIIEKRQSVAFWCNPISGHATLYWYQQILGQGPKLLIQFQNNGVVDDSQLPKDRFSAERLKGVDSTLKIQPAKLEDSAVYLCASSIGTGRNQPQYFGPGTRLTVL.

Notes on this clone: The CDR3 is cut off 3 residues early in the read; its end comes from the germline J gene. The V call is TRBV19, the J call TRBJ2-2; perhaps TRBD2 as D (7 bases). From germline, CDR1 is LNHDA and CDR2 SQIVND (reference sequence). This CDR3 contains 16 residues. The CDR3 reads CASSMGAVAGANVLFF. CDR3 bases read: TGTGCCAGTAGTATGGGGGCAGTCGCGGGGGCCAACGTG.